The subject of this entry is one T cell receptor beta chain. Its antigen remains unidentified. Unique molecular identifiers had been added to the TCR beta cDNA libraries. Via MiXCR, TCRdb re-called the PCR reads, giving one row per CDR3 protein. There are about 770,000 distinct CDR3 sequences in the sample; around 45% occur only once, and just under 5% lies in the top ten. The entry originates in a study of post-analysis software for immune sequencing data. Whole-study results and caveats: Batch-mates among the samples co-clustered strongly by F measure. Among multiple sclerosis patients, normalized Chao1 diversity was significantly below that of controls.

Sequenced sample: blood. The sequence derives from a girl under 18 with multiple sclerosis.

The CDR3 reads CASSQELTVTYEQYF. CDR3 coding DNA: TGCGCCAGCAGCCAAGAACTTACAGTTACCTACGAGCAGTACTTC. The chain couples TRBV4-3 to TRBJ2-7; no clear D. Trimming stripped 0 bases from V and 2 bases from J, with 11 bases between. This CDR3 contains 15 residues. Per the germline V gene, CDR1 is LGHNA and CDR2 is YSLEER.